Following are 32 T cell receptor beta chains from one sample sequenced in a study of CD8 T cells in ankylosing spondylitis. TCRdb analysed the 5' RACE reads with MiXCR anew, one entry per CDR3 protein. Among over 110,000 distinct CDR3 sequences listed, roughly 8.8% were seen once. The sample taken for sequencing was synovial fluid, either unsorted or a sorted T cell fraction (not recorded which). These receptors all stem from a male donor with ankylosing spondylitis.

This clonotype was seen repeatedly, ten times or more. V is TRBV7-2 and J is TRBJ2-3; D not certain. V dropped 1 base and J dropped 7 bases, with 9 bases sitting between them. Germline loops: CDR1 SGHTA, CDR2 FQGNSA. The CDR3 is made up of 13 amino acids. This CDR3 is CASSLGFDNTQYF. In DNA form, the CDR3 reads TGTGCCAGCAGCTTAGGTTTCGATAATACGCAGTATTTT.

V gene TRBV6-1 combines with J gene TRBJ2-2, with D possibly matching TRBD1 (6 bases). Looked up from germline, CDR1 is MNHNS and CDR2 is SASEGT. V shed 6 bases and J shed 7 bases, with 12 bases lying between them. This CDR3 is 13 amino acids long. For the CDR3, the DNA is TGTGCCAGCAGGCTTGGGGGCTTCGGGGAGCTGTTTTTT. Translation: CASRLGGFGELFF.

The rearrangement joins TRBV15 to TRBJ2-1, with 12 bases fitting TRBD2. After removal of 3 bases from V and 7 bases from J, the junction contained 4 bases not matched to a gene. Per the germline V gene, CDR1 is LNHNV and CDR2 is YYDKDF (reference sequence). The length of the CDR3 is 15 residues. The CDR3 DNA sequence: TGTGCCACCAGCAGGAGGACTAGCGGGGAAAATGAGCAGTTCTTC. Residues: CATSRRTSGENEQFF.

This clonotype was found many times. The rearrangement joins TRBV7-2 to TRBJ2-3; possibly TRBD2 for D (6 bases). CDR3 length: 15 amino acids. Trimming stripped 5 bases from V and 2 bases from J, with 14 bases between. Germline-derived CDR1 and CDR2 are SGHTA and FQGNSA. This chain's CDR3 is CASSRSSGSTDTQYF. CDR3 coding DNA: TGTGCCAGCAGCCGCAGTAGCGGATCCACAGATACGCAGTATTTT.

This clonotype has at least ten counts. The chain has TRBV6-2 or TRBV6-3 and TRBJ2-3; 11 nucleotides align to TRBD2. Trimming removed 6 bases from V and 0 bases from J; junction bases left unmatched: 8. The CDR3 has 17 residues. Germline lookup yields CDR1 MNHEY and CDR2 SVGEGT. For the CDR3, the DNA is TGTGCCAGCAGCCTCGGGACTAGCGGAAGAAGCACAGATACGCAGTATTTT. This translates into CASSLGTSGRSTDTQYF.

Many counts were recorded for this clonotype. The chain joins TRBV28 to TRBJ2-7, with D perhaps TRBD1 or TRBD2 (5 bases each). V lost 3 bases to trimming and J lost 2 bases, with 17 bases between them. The CDR3 has 16 residues. Germline CDR1 and CDR2: MDHEN and SYDVKM. The CDR3 sequence is CASSFRGGTGTYEQYF. CDR3 in DNA: TGTGCCAGCAGTTTTAGGGGTGGGACGGGTACCTACGAGCAGTACTTC.

This chain links TRBV2 with TRBJ1-1; D gene unclear. CDR1 and CDR2 (germline): SNHLY, FYNNEI. The CDR3 runs to 11 residues. V was pared by 6 bases and J by 6 bases, with 8 bases between. Here the CDR3 reads CASRLDPEAFF. CDR3 coding DNA: TGTGCCAGCAGACTTGACCCTGAAGCTTTCTTT. The whole variable domain, remainder taken from reference TRBV2 and TRBJ1-1, is EPEVTQTPSHQVTQMGQEVILRCVPISNHLYFYWYRQILGQKVEFLVSFYNNEISEKSEIFDDQFSVERPDGSNFTLKIRSTKLEDSAMYFCASRLDPEAFFGQGTRLTVV.

The CDR3 sequence: CASSPQGGPTEAFF. As DNA, the CDR3 is TGTGCCAGCAGTCCTCAGGGAGGGCCCACTGAAGCTTTCTTT. The J gene is TRBJ1-1, the V gene TRBV2; weak D call: TRBD1 (5 bases). Looked up from germline, CDR1 is SNHLY and CDR2 is FYNNEI. V was shortened by 5 bases and J by 4 bases, with 14 bases between the two germline ends. This CDR3 contains 14 residues.

This clonotype was counted ten times or more. The rearrangement joins TRBV20-1 to TRBJ2-1; 7 nucleotides align to TRBD2. The CDR3 loop spans 16 amino acids. V trimming: 2 bases; J trimming: 0 bases; junction bases outside the gene matches: 7. Per germline, CDR1 DFQATT and CDR2 SNEGSKA (reference sequence). The CDR3 here is CSARKGGTTSYNEQFF. The CDR3 nucleotides are TGCAGTGCTAGAAAAGGAGGGACTACCTCCTACAATGAGCAGTTCTTC.

This clonotype has just a few counts. The chain carries TRBV7-6 and TRBJ2-3; TRBD2 agrees at 11 bases. This CDR3 has 15 residues. With 0 bases clipped from V and 8 bases from J, the junction kept 4 bases outside the gene matches. Germline V gene lookup returns CDR1 SGHVS and CDR2 FNYEAQ. The CDR3 protein is CASSLASSGGFTQYF. The CDR3 nucleotides are TGTGCCAGCAGCTTAGCGTCTAGCGGGGGGTTTACGCAGTATTTT.

J is TRBJ2-7 and V is TRBV27, with 8 bases fitting TRBD2. There are 15 residues in the CDR3. In germline, CDR1 is MNHEY, CDR2 SMNVEV (reference sequence). V gave up 4 bases and J gave up 3 bases; unmatched junction bases: 8. The CDR3 reads CASSSLGAGVYEQYF. CDR3 bases: TGTGCCAGCAGTTCTCTCGGAGCGGGAGTCTACGAGCAGTACTTC.

The V call is TRBV28, the J call TRBJ1-1; weak D call: TRBD1 (5 bases). V was clipped by 6 bases and J by 8 bases, with 19 bases between them. The CDR3 covers 14 residues. Germline lookup yields CDR1 MDHEN and CDR2 SYDVKM. The CDR3 spells CASSLQGPRLEAFF. Written as DNA, the CDR3 is TGTGCCAGCAGCCTTCAGGGCCCCCGTTTGGAAGCTTTCTTT.

This chain connects TRBV30 to TRBJ2-6; TRBD1 matches 8 bases. CDR3 length equals 15 residues. The V gene end was trimmed by 2 bases and the J gene end by 3 bases; junction bases not matched to a gene: 3. From germline, CDR1 is GTSNPN and CDR2 SVGIG (reference sequence). The CDR3: CAWSKQGDGANVLTF. The CDR3 DNA sequence: TGTGCCTGGAGTAAACAGGGGGATGGGGCCAACGTCCTGACTTTC.

This clonotype was observed a handful of times. V usage is TRBV24-1 and J usage is TRBJ2-3, with D uncertain. Germline CDR1 is KGHDR and CDR2 is SFDVKD. The CDR3 sequence is 14 residues long. V lost 4 bases, J lost 2 bases, and 9 bases lay in between. The CDR3 DNA reads TGTGCCACCAGTGACCCTGGATCCACAGATACGCAGTATTTT. Translating it yields CATSDPGSTDTQYF.

This clonotype was recorded many times. The V and J genes are TRBV2 and TRBJ2-3; D ambiguous. CDR3 size: 12 residues. The germline gives CDR1 SNHLY, CDR2 FYNNEI. Between the trimmed V and J ends, which lost 6 bases and 6 bases, there was a span of 10 bases. CDR3 loop: CASRQGSDTQYF. The CDR3, as DNA: TGTGCCAGCAGACAAGGGTCCGATACGCAGTATTTT.

This clonotype was counted ten times or more. The rearrangement uses TRBV5-1 and TRBJ2-3; 10 bases align to TRBD2. CDR1 and CDR2 from the germline V gene are SGHRS and YFSETQ. The junction had 9 bases not matched to a gene; V was cut back by 4 bases and J by 1 base. CDR3 length equals 17 residues. The CDR3 loop reads CASSRIPSGGGTDTQYF. The CDR3 DNA sequence: TGCGCCAGCAGCCGGATCCCTAGCGGGGGAGGCACAGATACGCAGTATTTT.

J is TRBJ2-7 and V is TRBV27; TRBD2 aligns across 12 bases. V was pared by 7 bases and J by 2 bases, with 3 bases of the junction left unmatched. This CDR3 contains 14 residues. In germline, CDR1 is MNHEY, CDR2 SMNVEV (reference sequence). CDR3 coding DNA: TGTGCCAGCACCCCTAGCGGGAGGGCCTACGAGCAGTACTTC. Protein sequence: CASTPSGRAYEQYF.

This clonotype was seen more than once but under ten times. This chain links TRBV20-1 with TRBJ2-1, with D possibly TRBD1 on 8 matching bases. V was shortened by 6 bases and J by 1 base, with 16 bases between the two germline ends. Germline assignment: CDR1 DFQATT and CDR2 SNEGSKA (reference sequence). The CDR3 is 15 amino acids. CDR3 region: CSASAQGGSYNEQFF. CDR3 nucleotide sequence: TGCAGTGCCAGTGCACAGGGGGGGTCCTACAATGAGCAGTTCTTC.

The chain employs TRBV5-6 and TRBJ2-1; D is tentatively TRBD1 or TRBD2 (5 bases each). The CDR3 extends over 13 amino acids. The V and J ends lost 0 bases and 6 bases respectively, with 7 bases between them. The germline gives CDR1 SGHDT, CDR2 YYEEEE. CDR3 in amino acids: CASSLVGTNEQFF. CDR3 DNA: TGTGCCAGCAGCTTGGTCGGGACCAATGAGCAGTTCTTC.

The rearrangement uses TRBV20-1 and TRBJ2-7; 11 bases line up with TRBD1. V shed 3 bases, J shed 6 bases, and the junction held 7 bases outside the gene matches. The CDR3 totals 14 residues. Germline CDR1 DFQATT, CDR2 SNEGSKA (reference sequence). The CDR3 loop is CSARVGTGGLEQYF. Here the CDR3 DNA reads TGCAGTGCTAGGGTGGGGACAGGGGGTCTCGAGCAGTACTTC.

This clonotype has a handful of counts. The CDR3 protein is CASSARITRAFF. The CDR3 DNA follows: TGTGCCAGCAGTGCGAGGATAACGAGAGCTTTCTTT. The genes are TRBV6-2 or TRBV6-3 and TRBJ1-1; D is unresolved. V dropped 5 bases and J dropped 10 bases, with 14 bases sitting between them. The CDR3 loop spans 12 amino acids. Germline V gene data show CDR1 as MNHEY and CDR2 as SVGEGT.

This clonotype was picked up many times. V gene TRBV3-1 combines with J gene TRBJ1-3; D ambiguous. V was pared by 5 bases and J by 0 bases, with 8 bases between. Germline CDR1 and CDR2: LGHDT and YNNKEL (reference sequence). CDR3 length: 14 residues. The CDR3 sequence is CASSAAASGNTIYF. The CDR3 coding sequence is TGTGCCAGCAGCGCCGCAGCCTCTGGAAACACCATATATTTT.

The chain recombines TRBV10-2 with TRBJ2-7, with TRBD1 identical over 7 bases. Germline values: CDR1 WSHSY, CDR2 SAAADI. This CDR3 has 14 residues. V lost 7 bases and J lost 0; bases outside the gene matches: 6. This chain's CDR3 is CASKQTGSSYEQYF. The CDR3 DNA sequence: TGCGCCAGCAAGCAGACAGGGAGCTCCTACGAGCAGTACTTC.

This clonotype was observed many times. The chain couples TRBV12-3 or TRBV12-4 to TRBJ2-2; D may be TRBD1 (5 bases). The V end was cut by 3 bases, the J end by 4 bases, with 9 bases between. The CDR3 length is 14 residues. The CDR3 nucleotides read TGTGCCAGCAGTTTCCAGGGTGGCACCGGGGAGCTGTTTTTT. Encoded protein: CASSFQGGTGELFF.

Only a few counts were recorded for this clonotype. The gene calls are TRBV28 and TRBJ1-3; no clear D. CDR3 size: 13 residues. The germline gives CDR1 MDHEN, CDR2 SYDVKM. Trimming removed 9 bases at V and 0 bases at J, with 9 bases between. CDR3 residues: CASRLSSGNTIYF. The CDR3 DNA follows: TGTGCCAGTCGACTGTCCTCTGGAAACACCATATATTTT.

This chain's CDR3 is CASSLGARGGYTF. The CDR3 DNA reads TGTGCCAGCAGTTTAGGGGCTAGAGGTGGCTACACCTTC. The chain employs TRBV28 and TRBJ1-2, with a possible D match to TRBD1 (5 bases). CDR1 is MDHEN, CDR2 SYDVKM, per germline. The CDR3 length is 13 residues. V was pared by 2 bases and J by 7 bases, with 11 bases between.

This clonotype was counted a single time. This chain connects TRBV24-1 to TRBJ1-3; no reliable D call. The CDR3 consists of 16 residues. Looked up from germline, CDR1 is KGHDR and CDR2 is SFDVKD. V shed 2 bases and J shed 4 bases, with 14 bases lying between them. In nucleotides, the CDR3 is TGTGCCACCAGTGATTCGCCTGGACCGGAAGGAAACACCATATATTTT. The encoded protein is CATSDSPGPEGNTIYF.

This clonotype came up many times. The rearrangement joins TRBV6-5 to TRBJ1-1; D perhaps matches TRBD1 (6 bases). Trimming removed 7 bases at V and 7 bases at J, with 10 bases between. This CDR3 is 11 amino acids long. CDR1 is MNHEY and CDR2 is SVGAGI in the germline V gene. The CDR3, as DNA: TGTGCCAGCACCACGACAGGTGAAGCTTTCTTT. This gives the protein CASTTTGEAFF.

This clonotype was seen more than once but under ten times. The chain recombines TRBV10-3 with TRBJ1-2; 8 nucleotides agree with TRBD1. The V gene's germline CDR1 is ENHRY and CDR2 SYGVKD. This CDR3 has 18 amino acids. The junction had 17 bases not matched to a gene; V was cut back by 1 base and J by 7 bases. This CDR3 reads CAISEFPGQDHSSTGYTF. The CDR3 nucleotides are TGTGCCATCAGTGAGTTCCCGGGACAGGATCATTCGTCGACTGGCTACACCTTC.

This clonotype has a count of ten or more. The rearrangement joins TRBV24-1 to TRBJ2-3; weak D call: TRBD2 (5 bases). The CDR3 loop spans 11 amino acids. V shed 5 bases and J shed 6 bases, with 5 bases lying between them. Looked up from germline, CDR1 is KGHDR and CDR2 is SFDVKD. The DNA of the CDR3 is TGTGCCACCAGTGGAGGGGATACGCAGTATTTT. Translating it yields CATSGGDTQYF.

The chain is built from TRBV6-5 and TRBJ1-5; D ambiguous. Trimming stripped 6 bases from V and 3 bases from J, with 6 bases between. There are 12 residues in the CDR3. Germline CDR1 is MNHEY and CDR2 is SVGAGI. CDR3 bases: TGTGCCAGCAGAAATCCCAATCAGCCCCAGCATTTT. Translating it yields CASRNPNQPQHF.

This clonotype was seen ten or more times. This chain links TRBV12-3 or TRBV12-4 with TRBJ1-1; D not resolved. The V gene lost 5 bases and the J gene lost 3 bases, with 10 bases spanning the gap. CDR3 length equals 13 residues. The CDR3 nucleotides are TGTGCCAGCAGTGGAGGCGTTTACACTGAAGCTTTCTTT. It yields the protein CASSGGVYTEAFF.